Below, 31 T cell receptor beta chains from the same sample are listed, as sequenced in a study of blood T cell repertoires in COVID-19. Sequencing was performed with immunoSEQ multiplex PCR; in TCRdb, only in-frame clones are kept and a portion is missing. The profile shows approximately 230,000 clones, roughly 80% of them singletons. Sequencing input: peripheral blood. Receptors were obtained from an elderly man with acute or convalescent COVID-19.

The genes are TRBV10-2 and TRBJ1-2; D is unclear. Germline CDR1 is WSHSY and CDR2 is SAAADI. V dropped 7 bases and J dropped 7 bases, with 13 bases sitting between them. The CDR3 is 12 residues long. CDR3 nucleotides: TGCGCCAGCAACAAAGATCGGGGTGGCTACACCTTC. Translation gives CASNKDRGGYTF.

This clone has a single count. CDR3 sequence reads: CATSDPGQGAYNEQFF. CDR3 bases: TGTGCCACCAGTGACCCGGGACAGGGCGCCTACAATGAGCAGTTCTTC. The V gene is TRBV24-1, the J gene TRBJ2-1; 9 bases are a match to TRBD1. Germline assignment: CDR1 KGHDR and CDR2 SFDVKD. Trimming cost V 4 bases and J 2 bases; bases outside gene matches: 5. The CDR3 is made up of 16 amino acids.

The chain's CDR3 is CASSLDRVEEQYF. CDR3 coding DNA: TGTGCCAGCAGCTTGGACAGGGTTGAAGAGCAGTACTTC. The chain recombines TRBV7-8 with TRBJ2-7; 8 bases map to TRBD1. V lost 3 bases, J lost 7 bases, and 5 bases stayed unmatched. There are 13 residues in the CDR3. Germline loops: CDR1 SGHVS, CDR2 FQNEAQ.

V usage is TRBV28 and J usage is TRBJ1-5, with 7 bases fitting TRBD1. The ends lost 7 bases at V and 6 bases at J; junction bases unmatched: 6. Germline lookup yields CDR1 MDHEN and CDR2 SYDVKM. This CDR3 contains 13 residues. The CDR3 here is CASTPDRVQPQHF. The DNA of the CDR3 is TGTGCCAGCACCCCCGACAGGGTTCAGCCCCAGCATTTT.

This chain uses TRBV5-1 with TRBJ2-3, with D possibly being TRBD2 (6 bases). The CDR3 spans 14 residues. Germline V gene lookup returns CDR1 SGHRS and CDR2 YFSETQ. The ends were cut back, 2 bases at V and 6 bases at J, with 13 bases in the middle. The CDR3 spells CASSLGRLGDTQYF. As DNA, the CDR3 is TGCGCCAGCAGCTTAGGCCGACTAGGGGATACGCAGTATTTT.

This sequence joins TRBV2 and TRBJ2-3, with TRBD2 identical over 7 bases. The CDR3 consists of 14 residues. V lost 6 bases, J lost 1 base, and 4 bases stayed unmatched. Germline CDR1 and CDR2: SNHLY and FYNNEI. CDR3 loop: CASRRAGGTDTQYF. CDR3 bases: TGTGCCAGCAGGAGGGCGGGGGGCACAGATACGCAGTATTTT.

This clone was detected a few times. V gene TRBV7-2 combines with J gene TRBJ2-5, with no clear D. Germline V gives CDR1 SGHTA, CDR2 FQGNSA. This CDR3 contains 12 residues. V lost 3 bases and J lost 5, with 7 bases in between. The CDR3 sequence is CASSFSKETQYF. The CDR3 DNA reads as TGTGCCAGCAGCTTCAGTAAGGAGACCCAGTACTTC. Variable domain in full (rest from reference TRBV7-2 and TRBJ2-5): GAGVSQSPSNKVTEKGKDVELRCDPISGHTALYWYRQSLGQGLEFLIYFQGNSAPDKSGLPSDRFSAERTGGSVSTLTIQRTQQEDSAVYLCASSFSKETQYFGPGTRLLVL.

This clone was counted between two and nine times. The chain couples TRBV7-9 to TRBJ1-2, with a tentative D call TRBD1 (6 bases). Trimming took 4 bases from V and 5 from J, leaving 14 bases between them. The CDR3 loop spans 14 amino acids. The V gene's germline CDR1 is SEHNR and CDR2 FQNEAQ (reference sequence). CDR3 sequence reads: CASSSDRVPYGYTF. The CDR3, as DNA: TGTGCCAGCAGCTCGGACAGAGTCCCATATGGCTACACCTTC.

The chain uses TRBV10-3 and TRBJ2-1; 8 nucleotides match TRBD2. V was clipped by 11 bases and J by 7 bases; unmatched bases: 10. CDR1 and CDR2 from the germline V gene are ENHRY and SYGVKD. The CDR3 runs to 13 residues. CDR3 region: CAAGGAQLNEQFF. CDR3 DNA sequence: TGTGCCGCCGGGGGGGCGCAATTAAATGAGCAGTTCTTC.

The chain combines TRBV4-2 with TRBJ2-7; 8 bases align to TRBD1. There are 13 residues in the CDR3. CDR1 is LGHNA, CDR2 YNFKEQ, per germline. The ends lost 8 bases at V and 6 bases at J; junction bases unmatched: 9. CDR3 region: CASGGQAPGEQYF. CDR3 coding DNA: TGTGCCAGCGGGGGACAGGCCCCGGGCGAGCAGTACTTC.

The chain links TRBV4-1 to TRBJ1-3, with a weak D call TRBD1 (6 bases). CDR1 MGHRA and CDR2 YSYEKL come from the germline V gene. The CDR3 has 21 amino acids. Trimming left V 0 bases short and J 4 bases short, with 28 bases between. The CDR3 sequence is CASSQDPLKTGWISSGNTIYF. DNA of the CDR3: TGCGCCAGCAGCCAAGATCCTCTTAAGACAGGCTGGATTTCTTCCGGAAACACCATATATTTT.

This chain connects TRBV6-6 to TRBJ2-1; tentatively, D is TRBD2 (7 bases). Germline V gene lookup returns CDR1 MNHNY and CDR2 SVGAGI (reference sequence). The CDR3 is made up of 16 amino acids. With 0 bases removed from V and 4 bases from J, the gap between germline ends came to 13 bases. CDR3 region: CASSYSGGAGYNEQFF. The DNA for the CDR3 is TGTGCCAGCAGTTACTCGGGGGGGGCTGGGTACAATGAGCAGTTCTTC.

The chain couples TRBV6-4 to TRBJ2-3; tentatively, D is TRBD2 (6 bases). V was clipped by 6 bases and J by 1 base, with 14 bases between them. In germline, CDR1 is MRHNA, CDR2 SNTAGT. CDR3 length: 15 residues. CDR3 in amino acids: CASRVSSERTDTQYF. The CDR3 DNA reads as TGTGCCAGCAGAGTATCTAGCGAGCGCACAGATACGCAGTATTTT.

The V gene is TRBV9, the J gene TRBJ2-3, with TRBD2 matching 7 bases. After removal of 4 bases from V and 2 bases from J, the junction contained 7 bases not matched to a gene. From germline, CDR1 is SGDLS and CDR2 YYNGEE. This CDR3 is built from 15 residues. The CDR3 sequence is CASSPPAGTTDTQYF. CDR3 nucleotides: TGTGCCAGCAGCCCCCCAGCGGGGACCACAGATACGCAGTATTTT.

This chain links TRBV12-5 with TRBJ1-4; TRBD1 aligns across 8 bases. In germline, CDR1 is LGHNT, CDR2 FRNRAP. CDR3 size: 15 residues. V shed 5 bases and J 4 bases; nucleotides not matched to a gene: 6. CDR3 bases: TGTGCTAGTGGTCCCGGACAGGGTGGTAATGAAAAACTGTTTTTT. It encodes CASGPGQGGNEKLFF. Filled out from reference TRBV12-5 and TRBJ1-4, the complete variable domain reads DARVTQTPRHKVTEMGQEVTMRCQPILGHNTVFWYRQTMMQGLELLAYFRNRAPLDDSGMPKDRFSAEMPDATLATLKIQPSEPRDSAVYFCASGPGQGGNEKLFFGSGTQLSVL.

The chain is built from TRBV9 and TRBJ2-2; possibly TRBD1 for D (5 bases). The CDR3 loop spans 15 amino acids. V gave up 2 bases and J gave up 0 bases, with 8 bases separating them. Germline lookup yields CDR1 SGDLS and CDR2 YYNGEE. The CDR3 protein is CASSVQGSNTGELFF. The CDR3 coding sequence is TGTGCCAGCAGCGTTCAGGGCTCGAACACCGGGGAGCTGTTTTTT.

The genes are TRBV27 and TRBJ1-2; D possibly corresponds to TRBD1 (6 bases). Germline-derived CDR1 and CDR2 are MNHEY and SMNVEV (reference sequence). This CDR3 is built from 14 residues. V lost 2 bases to trimming and J lost 0 bases, with 7 bases between them. In DNA form, the CDR3 reads TGTGCCAGCAGTTTAGACAGGTCTAACTATGGCTACACCTTC. Translation: CASSLDRSNYGYTF.

This clone appeared a few times. CDR3 in DNA: TGCGCCAGCAGCCAAGGTGTGCCAGTCCTTAGCAATCAGCCCCAGCATTTT. It specifies CASSQGVPVLSNQPQHF. The V gene is TRBV4-1, the J gene TRBJ1-5; D gene ambiguous. CDR1 and CDR2 from the germline V gene are MGHRA and YSYEKL. Trimming stripped 1 base from V and 0 bases from J, with 13 bases between. The CDR3 consists of 17 residues.

The chain carries TRBV19 and TRBJ2-7, with D tentatively TRBD2 (6 bases). The V and J ends lost 4 bases and 5 bases respectively, with 15 bases between them. From germline, CDR1 is LNHDA and CDR2 SQIVND (reference sequence). CDR3 length equals 14 residues. The DNA of the CDR3 is TGTGCCAGTAGTAAATGGCGGGGCAGGGACGAGCAGTACTTC. Its protein is CASSKWRGRDEQYF.

The J gene is TRBJ1-2, the V gene TRBV28, with TRBD1 matching over 7 bases. The length of the CDR3 is 16 residues. From germline, CDR1 is MDHEN and CDR2 SYDVKM. J lost 4 bases, V lost 5 bases, and 13 bases had no gene match. CDR3 DNA: TGTGCCAGCAGTCGAACCGCACCGGGACAGCTCTATGGCTACACCTTC. It translates to CASSRTAPGQLYGYTF.

This sequence joins TRBV7-8 and TRBJ1-6, with a tentative D call TRBD1 (6 bases). This CDR3 comprises 16 residues. Germline assignment: CDR1 SGHVS and CDR2 FQNEAQ. V was clipped by 4 bases and J by 10 bases, with 20 bases between them. In DNA, the CDR3 is TGTGCCAGCAGCTCTAGGCCCCGAGGGGGTAGATCACCCCTCCACTTT. It specifies CASSSRPRGGRSPLHF.

The genes are TRBV11-2 and TRBJ2-7, with TRBD1 matching over 11 bases. From germline, CDR1 is SGHAT and CDR2 FQNNGV. V dropped 5 bases and J dropped 5; count of bases not matched to a gene: 5. There are 14 residues in the CDR3. CDR3 coding DNA: TGTGCCAGCAGCCCGTGGACAGGGGGCAACGAGCAGTACTTC. Residues: CASSPWTGGNEQYF.

The chain joins TRBV7-6 to TRBJ2-1, with 10 bases matching TRBD2. J was trimmed by 6 bases and V by 5 bases; bases with no gene match: 13. The CDR3 sequence is 17 residues long. From germline, CDR1 is SGHVS and CDR2 FNYEAQ. CDR3 region: CASSPALAGGLRNEQFF. DNA of the CDR3: TGTGCCAGCAGCCCCGCCTTAGCGGGGGGTCTACGCAATGAGCAGTTCTTC.

The rearrangement joins TRBV23-1 to TRBJ1-1, with 8 positions matching TRBD1. TRBV23-1 is an ORF for which the function is uncertain. This CDR3 is 17 amino acids long. Trimming cost V 0 bases and J 1 base; bases outside gene matches: 7. CDR3 region: CASSQSKDRGANTEAFF. DNA of the CDR3: TGCGCCAGCAGTCAATCAAAAGACAGGGGCGCGAACACTGAAGCTTTCTTT.

This clone turned up a few times. This rearrangement joins TRBV6-1 to TRBJ1-2; maybe TRBD1 (5 bases). Trimming shortened V by 2 bases and J by 5 bases, and 18 bases separated the two germline ends. Looked up from germline, CDR1 is MNHNS and CDR2 is SASEGT. The CDR3 consists of 16 residues. The CDR3: CASSESTGGSLYGYTF. DNA of the CDR3: TGTGCCAGCAGTGAATCCACAGGTGGTTCCCTATATGGCTACACCTTC.

The sample holds a few counts of this clone. V and J are TRBV24-1 and TRBJ2-1; perhaps TRBD1 as D (6 bases). The CDR3 runs to 13 residues. V lost 5 bases and J lost 7, with 11 bases in between. Germline assignment: CDR1 KGHDR and CDR2 SFDVKD. This CDR3 is CATSGDTLNEQFF. The DNA for the CDR3 is TGTGCCACCAGTGGGGACACTTTGAATGAGCAGTTCTTC.

This chain uses TRBV6-2 or TRBV6-3 with TRBJ1-1, with D possibly being TRBD1 (5 bases). The CDR3 runs to 14 residues. The V gene's germline CDR1 is MNHEY and CDR2 SVGEGT. V gave up 5 bases and J gave up 0 bases, with 10 bases separating them. The CDR3 region has the DNA TGTGCCAGCAGTACCGGACATTTGAACACTGAAGCTTTCTTT. As protein: CASSTGHLNTEAFF.

This clone occurred once. The gene calls are TRBV12-3 or TRBV12-4 and TRBJ2-1; 8 bases agree with TRBD1. V was clipped by 7 bases and J by 4 bases; unmatched bases: 3. This CDR3 spans 13 amino acids. The CDR3 here is CASNTGGYNEQFF. The DNA for the CDR3 is TGTGCCAGCAATACAGGGGGTTACAATGAGCAGTTCTTC.

This chain connects TRBV5-1 to TRBJ1-2, with D unclear. The ends were cut back, 0 bases at V and 3 bases at J, with 18 bases in the middle. Germline lookup yields CDR1 SGHRS and CDR2 YFSETQ. CDR3 size: 17 residues. As DNA, the CDR3 is TGCGCCAGCAGCTTGGGACACCCATCGGGAACCTACTATGGCTACACCTTC. Translating it yields CASSLGHPSGTYYGYTF.

This chain connects TRBV28 to TRBJ2-7; TRBD1 matches 9 bases. Germline V gene lookup returns CDR1 MDHEN and CDR2 SYDVKM. V was clipped by 6 bases and J by 7 bases; unmatched bases: 10. CDR3 length: 14 amino acids. The CDR3 region is CASSFGGQGGEQYF. The CDR3 DNA reads TGTGCCAGCAGCTTCGGGGGACAGGGTGGGGAGCAGTACTTC.

This clone showed up just once. This chain uses TRBV6-6 with TRBJ2-7; 9 bases align to TRBD1. V was clipped by 3 bases and J by 6 bases; unmatched bases: 12. Germline V gives CDR1 MNHNY, CDR2 SVGAGI (reference sequence). This CDR3 has 16 amino acids. The CDR3 spells CASSYPEPGQGSEQYF. CDR3 coding DNA: TGTGCCAGCAGTTATCCCGAGCCGGGACAGGGATCCGAGCAGTACTTC.